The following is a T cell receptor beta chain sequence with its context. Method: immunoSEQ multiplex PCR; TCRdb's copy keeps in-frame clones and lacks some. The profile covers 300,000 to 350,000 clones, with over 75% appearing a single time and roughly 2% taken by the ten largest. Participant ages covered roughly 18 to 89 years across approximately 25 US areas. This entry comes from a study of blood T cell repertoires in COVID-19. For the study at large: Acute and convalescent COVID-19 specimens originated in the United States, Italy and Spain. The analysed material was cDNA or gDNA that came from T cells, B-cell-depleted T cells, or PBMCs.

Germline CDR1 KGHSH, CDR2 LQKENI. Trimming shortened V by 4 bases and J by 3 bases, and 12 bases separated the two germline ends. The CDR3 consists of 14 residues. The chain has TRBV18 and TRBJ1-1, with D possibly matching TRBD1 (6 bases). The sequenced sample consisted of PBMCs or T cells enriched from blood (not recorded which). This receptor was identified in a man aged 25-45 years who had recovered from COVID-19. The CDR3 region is CASSQQGRDTEAFF. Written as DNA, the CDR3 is TGTGCCAGCTCACAACAGGGTAGGGACACTGAAGCTTTCTTT. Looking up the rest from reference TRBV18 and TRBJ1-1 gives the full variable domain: NAGVMQNPRHLVRRRGQEARLRCSPMKGHSHVYWYRQLPEEGLKFMVYLQKENIIDESGMPKERFSAEFPKEGPSILRIQQVVRGDSAAYFCASSQQGRDTEAFFGQGTRLTVV.